Each of the 29 T cell receptor beta chains below was sequenced from the same sample in a study of CD8 T cells in Susac syndrome. RNA in amounts of about 0.5 to 1 ug was reverse transcribed with random hexamers. TCRdb passed the immunoSEQ multiplex PCR reads through MiXCR, listing each CDR3 protein once. The repertoire holds roughly 150,000 distinct CDR3 sequences, with roughly 95% as singletons. Sequenced input: CD8+ T cells from PBMCs. These receptors came from a human donor with multiple sclerosis.

V usage is TRBV15 and J usage is TRBJ2-1; D not certain. The V and J ends lost 3 bases and 4 bases respectively, with 19 bases between them. CDR1 and CDR2 (germline): LNHNV, YYDKDF (reference sequence). The CDR3 is 17 residues long. Written as DNA, the CDR3 is TGTGCCACCAGCAGCAGGCCGGTGAGGTCGATATACAATGAGCAGTTCTTC. This sequence encodes CATSSRPVRSIYNEQFF.

This chain joins TRBV20-1 and TRBJ1-2, with D uncertain. From germline, CDR1 is DFQATT and CDR2 SNEGSKA (reference sequence). Between the trimmed V and J ends, which lost 7 bases and 5 bases, there was a span of 11 bases. The length of the CDR3 is 11 residues. CDR3 region: CSVSLNYGYTF. The CDR3 nucleotides are TGCAGTGTTTCCTTAAATTATGGCTACACCTTC.

CDR3 nucleotide sequence: TGTGCCAGCAGCCAAGGAGTCGGGGCCTACGAGCAGTACTTC. This codes for CASSQGVGAYEQYF. The chain carries TRBV3-1 and TRBJ2-7; D is possibly TRBD2 (5 bases). With 1 base removed from V and 2 bases from J, the gap between germline ends came to 9 bases. Germline lookup yields CDR1 LGHDT and CDR2 YNNKEL (reference sequence). The length of the CDR3 is 14 residues.

The rearrangement joins TRBV23-1 to TRBJ1-6, with 10 bases aligning to TRBD1. TRBV23-1 is known as an ORF, though its function is uncertain. With V trimmed by 8 bases and J by 8 bases, 6 bases remained unmatched. This CDR3 contains 14 residues. The CDR3 reads CASPTTGGDSPLHF. In DNA, the CDR3 is TGCGCCAGCCCAACGACAGGGGGCGATTCACCCCTCCACTTT.

The CDR3 protein is CASSSLPSGANVLTF. The CDR3 DNA reads TGTGCCAGCAGTTCGTTACCTTCTGGGGCCAACGTCCTGACTTTC. The gene calls are TRBV28 and TRBJ2-6; the D is unclear. Germline CDR1 and CDR2: MDHEN and SYDVKM. The CDR3 extends over 15 amino acids. Trimming took off 4 bases at V and 1 base at J, with 8 bases between the two ends.

The gene calls are TRBV25-1 and TRBJ2-1; the match to TRBD1 covers 7 bases. The V gene end was trimmed by 6 bases and the J gene end by 15 bases; junction bases not matched to a gene: 8. CDR3 size: 11 residues. From germline, CDR1 is MGHDK and CDR2 SYGVNS. In DNA form, the CDR3 reads TGTGCCAGCAGAGCCGGGACAGTCGGGTTCTTC. This codes for CASRAGTVGFF.

This clonotype was seen more than once but under ten times. V usage is TRBV12-3 or TRBV12-4 and J usage is TRBJ1-2; D gene unclear. V lost 2 bases, J lost 7 bases, and 5 bases lay in between. The CDR3 spans 11 residues. Here the CDR3 reads CASSLSGGYTF. The CDR3 DNA follows: TGTGCCAGCAGTTTATCAGGTGGCTACACCTTC.

The chain has TRBV27 and TRBJ1-6; a weak D match, TRBD1 (5 bases). V dropped 5 bases and J dropped 7 bases, with 12 bases sitting between them. The CDR3 extends over 14 amino acids. Germline loops: CDR1 MNHEY, CDR2 SMNVEV (reference sequence). The CDR3 DNA reads TGTGCCAGCAGTCCCCGGGGGGTCAATTCACCCCTCCACTTT. This gives the protein CASSPRGVNSPLHF.

The rearrangement links TRBV20-1 to TRBJ2-5; D is perhaps TRBD2 (6 bases). The CDR3 has 15 amino acids. From germline, CDR1 is DFQATT and CDR2 SNEGSKA (reference sequence). V shed 0 bases and J shed 2 bases, with 13 bases lying between them. The CDR3 DNA reads TGCAGTGCTAGAGATGGGGGGTCAGGGCAAGAGACCCAGTACTTC. Protein sequence: CSARDGGSGQETQYF.

The V gene is TRBV27, the J gene TRBJ2-7; D ambiguous. The V end was cut by 5 bases, the J end by 6 bases, with 17 bases between. Germline CDR1 and CDR2: MNHEY and SMNVEV (reference sequence). The CDR3 is 14 amino acids. The CDR3 spells CASSRTTSPSEQYF. As DNA, the CDR3 is TGTGCCAGCAGTAGAACCACGTCCCCTTCCGAGCAGTACTTC.

The V and J genes are TRBV15 and TRBJ2-1, with D possibly being TRBD1 (5 bases). The CDR3 length is 14 residues. Germline CDR1 LNHNV, CDR2 YYDKDF (reference sequence). Trimming took 5 bases from V and 0 from J, leaving 8 bases between them. The CDR3 region is CATSPQGSYNEQFF. The CDR3 bases are TGTGCCACCAGCCCGCAGGGCTCCTACAATGAGCAGTTCTTC.

The J gene is TRBJ1-1, the V gene TRBV19; 9 positions agree with TRBD1. Per germline, CDR1 LNHDA and CDR2 SQIVND (reference sequence). The CDR3 has 14 amino acids. The junction had 7 bases not matched to a gene; V was cut back by 7 bases and J by 4 bases. CDR3 coding DNA: TGTGCCAGTAATCATTTGGGACAGGGCACTGAAGCTTTCTTT. Translated, it gives CASNHLGQGTEAFF.

The J gene is TRBJ2-1, the V gene TRBV30, with 13 positions matching TRBD2. The V gene's germline CDR1 is GTSNPN and CDR2 SVGIG (reference sequence). The trim removed 0 bases at V and 7 bases at J, leaving 3 bases unmatched. The CDR3 extends over 15 amino acids. This CDR3 reads CAWSVLAGGQNEQFF. The CDR3 DNA sequence: TGTGCCTGGAGTGTACTAGCGGGGGGGCAAAATGAGCAGTTCTTC.

This clonotype has just a few counts. V is TRBV6-1 and J is TRBJ2-1; 13 positions agree with TRBD2. Germline assignment: CDR1 MNHNS and CDR2 SASEGT. This CDR3 is built from 14 residues. Trimming removed 4 bases from V and 6 bases from J; junction bases left unmatched: 0. The CDR3 region is CASSGTSGGNEQFF. The CDR3 DNA is TGTGCCAGCAGTGGGACTAGCGGGGGCAATGAGCAGTTCTTC.

The rearrangement joins TRBV12-3 or TRBV12-4 to TRBJ1-6, with unresolved D. V dropped 3 bases and J dropped 3 bases, with 6 bases sitting between them. The CDR3 has 14 residues. The chain's CDR3 is CASSLVFYNSPLHF. In DNA form, the CDR3 reads TGTGCCAGCAGTTTGGTCTTCTATAATTCACCCCTCCACTTT.

The rearrangement links TRBV5-1 to TRBJ1-1, with 9 bases that match TRBD1. V lost 4 bases to trimming and J lost 3 bases; unmatched junction nucleotides: 4. Germline CDR1 reads SGHRS; CDR2 reads YFSETQ. This CDR3 contains 14 residues. CDR3 sequence: CASSLRTGDTEAFF. The CDR3 DNA reads TGCGCCAGCAGCCTAAGGACAGGGGACACTGAAGCTTTCTTT.

By sample fraction, this clonotype is medium-sized (0.01 to 0.1%). Sequence at one end of the junction differs from germline and may be a read error. J is TRBJ2-1 and V is TRBV5-1; no clear D. Germline V gene sequence: CDR1 SGHRS, CDR2 YFSETQ. This CDR3 comprises 11 residues. CDR3 loop: CASSLGNEQFF. CDR3 nucleotide sequence: TGTGCCAGCAGCTTGGGCAATGAGCAGTTCTTC.

The V call is TRBV4-1, the J call TRBJ1-5; possible D gene TRBD1, 6 bases. The CDR3 is 15 residues long. Germline values: CDR1 MGHRA, CDR2 YSYEKL. Trimming took 6 bases from V and 5 from J, leaving 17 bases between them. DNA of the CDR3: TGCGCCAGCAGTCATATTCGGGACAAGGATCAGCCCCAGCATTTT. It specifies CASSHIRDKDQPQHF.

V is TRBV20-1 and J is TRBJ2-7, with D uncertain. Looked up from germline, CDR1 is DFQATT and CDR2 is SNEGSKA (reference sequence). V lost 6 bases and J lost 0, with 12 bases in between. The CDR3 contains 13 residues. The CDR3 DNA sequence: TGCAGTGCCCACGAGCCTAACTCCTACGAGCAGTACTTC. Translation gives CSAHEPNSYEQYF.

The V call is TRBV11-2, the J call TRBJ1-1; 9 positions match TRBD1. V gave up 4 bases and J gave up 5 bases; unmatched junction bases: 5. Germline CDR1 and CDR2: SGHAT and FQNNGV. CDR3 length equals 14 residues. The CDR3 loop reads CASSWTGERTEAFF. CDR3 coding DNA: TGTGCCAGCAGCTGGACAGGGGAGAGGACTGAAGCTTTCTTT.

The V call is TRBV20-1, the J call TRBJ2-5; D is possibly TRBD2 (6 bases). The germline V gene has CDR1 DFQATT and CDR2 SNEGSKA (reference sequence). The CDR3 length is 16 residues. V shed 0 bases and J shed 2 bases, with 16 bases lying between them. The DNA of the CDR3 is TGCAGTGCTAGAGATGGCGGGGCCACCGTTCAAGAGACCCAGTACTTC. Protein product: CSARDGGATVQETQYF.

The V gene is TRBV6-5, the J gene TRBJ2-1, with a possible D match to TRBD2 (6 bases). This CDR3 is built from 18 residues. Germline CDR1 reads MNHEY; CDR2 reads SVGAGI. V was trimmed by 0 bases and J by 0 bases, leaving 15 bases between them. In nucleotides, the CDR3 is TGTGCCAGCAGTTACTCGAGGGAGGCAGATAGCTCCTACAATGAGCAGTTCTTC. Its protein is CASSYSREADSSYNEQFF.

This clonotype is a singleton in its sample. The chain recombines TRBV7-9 with TRBJ2-1; D unclear. Germline V CDR1 and CDR2: SEHNR, FQNEAQ (reference sequence). The CDR3 runs to 12 residues. V lost 1 base, J lost 9 bases, and 7 bases lay in between. The CDR3 DNA reads as TGTGCCAGCAGCTTAGTTGGCGGTGAGCAGTTCTTC. Translated, it gives CASSLVGGEQFF.

This clonotype is a singleton in its sample. The rearrangement joins TRBV28 to TRBJ2-7, with D unresolved. Trimming pared 6 bases from V and 5 bases from J, leaving 14 bases between. The CDR3 consists of 13 residues. CDR1 MDHEN and CDR2 SYDVKM come from the germline V gene. Here the CDR3 DNA reads TGTGCCAGCAGCCCTCGGGTTTCCGACGAGCAGTACTTC. It encodes CASSPRVSDEQYF.

This chain connects TRBV2 to TRBJ2-7; 13 nucleotides agree with TRBD2. Germline trimming cut 4 bases from V and 1 base from J; bases unmatched to any gene: 4. The CDR3 consists of 16 residues. Germline V lookup: CDR1 SNHLY, CDR2 FYNNEI. The CDR3 sequence: CASSGLLAGGSYEQYF. The CDR3 DNA sequence: TGTGCCAGCAGTGGGCTACTAGCGGGGGGGTCCTACGAGCAGTACTTC.

The chain employs TRBV29-1 and TRBJ1-1; D might be TRBD1 (6 bases). The CDR3 consists of 11 residues. The V and J ends lost 6 bases and 7 bases respectively, with 12 bases between them. Germline CDR1 SQVTM, CDR2 ANQGSEA. The CDR3 DNA sequence: TGCAGCGTCCGGACAGAAATTGAAGCTTTCTTT. This codes for CSVRTEIEAFF. Based on the CDR3 plus reference TRBV29-1 and TRBJ1-1, the full variable domain is SAVISQKPSRDICQRGTSLTIQCQVDSQVTMMFWYRQQPGQSLTLIATANQGSEATYESGFVIDKFPISRPNLTFSTLTVSNMSPEDSSIYLCSVRTEIEAFFGQGTRLTVV.

The chain recombines TRBV20-1 with TRBJ2-1; a possible D gene is TRBD2 (5 bases). Germline CDR1 DFQATT, CDR2 SNEGSKA (reference sequence). Trimming took 6 bases from V and 9 from J, leaving 9 bases between them. The CDR3 loop spans 10 amino acids. For the CDR3, the DNA is TGCAGTGCGGAAGAGGGTGAGCAGTTCTTC. It encodes CSAEEGEQFF.

In this sample, this clonotype turned up once. The chain links TRBV6-5 to TRBJ1-3; no definite D call. Trimming removed 7 bases at V and 7 bases at J, with 8 bases between. In germline, CDR1 is MNHEY, CDR2 SVGAGI. The CDR3 contains 11 residues. The CDR3 protein is CASKAGNTIYF. As DNA, the CDR3 is TGTGCCAGCAAGGCGGGGAACACCATATATTTT.

This chain links TRBV5-1 with TRBJ2-1, with 9 positions matching TRBD2. Trimming took 3 bases from V and 9 from J; bases not matched to a gene: 7. Germline V lookup: CDR1 SGHRS, CDR2 YFSETQ. The CDR3 spans 14 residues. CDR3 coding DNA: TGCGCCAGCAGCTGGACCGGGACTAGCAGTGAGCAGTTCTTC. This gives the protein CASSWTGTSSEQFF. Supplemented by reference TRBV5-1 and TRBJ2-1, the full variable domain reads KAGVTQTPRYLIKTRGQQVTLSCSPISGHRSVSWYQQTPGQGLQFLFEYFSETQRNKGNFPGRFSGRQFSNSRSEMNVSTLELGDSALYLCASSWTGTSSEQFFGPGTRLTVL.